Shown below are 21 T cell receptor beta chains from a single sample sequenced in a study of tumor-infiltrating lymphocytes in primary liver carcinoma. Co-extraction yielded RNA and DNA from approximately 20-30 mg of unsorted bulk tissue. Total RNA amounting to 450 to 500 ng was the source from which TCR beta cDNA was made with a constant-region primer. A slightly modified ARM-PCR protocol with three nested multiplex PCR rounds produced these TCR beta libraries. With TRBV1-TRBV30 forward primers and a C-beta reverse primer, the first two PCR rounds were run for around 10 cycles each. Each CDR3 protein gets one entry after TCRdb re-called the multiplex PCR reads with MiXCR. Of about 78,000 distinct CDR3 sequences in the sample, 70% to 75% were seen once. Sequenced sample: liver tumor tissue from sampling region 4. Subset in this sample: tumor region T4, right-lateral pole. These receptors were taken from a woman in her fifties or sixties with primary liver carcinoma and hepatitis B virus infection.

A remark on this clonotype: The conserved closing phenylalanine or tryptophan is absent in this CDR3, likely reflecting a read error. The gene calls are TRBV11-2 and TRBJ2-7; TRBD2 might be the D (6 bases). Trimming removed 2 bases at V and 6 bases at J, with 11 bases between. Germline V lookup: CDR1 SGHAT, CDR2 FQNNGV. The CDR3 loop spans 13 amino acids. The CDR3 protein is CASSLTTGSEQYS. The CDR3 DNA is TGTGCCAGCAGCTTAACTACCGGGAGCGAGCAGTACTCA.

A word on this clonotype: A junction boundary mismatches the germline segment, possibly from a read error. This chain links TRBV11-3 with TRBJ2-7; 12 nucleotides align to TRBD1. CDR1 and CDR2 from the germline V gene are SGHNT and YENEEA. The CDR3 runs 15 residues. This CDR3 is CACSPGTGGNYEQYF. For the CDR3, the DNA is TGTGCCTGTAGCCCCGGGACAGGGGGCAACTACGAGCAATACTTC. Full variable domain (remainder filled in from reference TRBV11-3 and TRBJ2-7): EAGVVQSPRYKIIEKKQPVAFWCNPISGHNTLYWYLQNLGQGPELLIRYENEEAVDDSQLPKDRFSAERLKGVDSTLKIQPAELGDSAVYLCACSPGTGGNYEQYFGPGTRLTVT.

About this clonotype: In this CDR3 the conserved last residue, phenylalanine or tryptophan, is missing, so a read error is likely. The limits of the CDR3 on the DNA are not certain, so only TCRdb's listed CDR3 is given. This chain joins TRBV12-5 and TRBJ2-1; the tabulated D call, TRBD2, remains unverified against the DNA. A total of 15 residues make up the CDR3, ends included. CDR1 is LGHNT, CDR2 FRNRAP, per germline. CDR3 sequence: CASGLVGGRIDEEFL.

The chain uses TRBV7-8 and TRBJ2-5; D is unclear. V gave up 8 bases and J gave up 9 bases, with 19 bases separating them. The CDR3 loop spans 13 amino acids. Germline CDR1 reads SGHVS; CDR2 reads FQNEAQ. The CDR3 DNA reads TGTGCCAGCTCCCCTTCCAATCTTAGGCCCCAGTACTTC. Its protein is CASSPSNLRPQYF. Full variable domain (missing parts from reference TRBV7-8 and TRBJ2-5): GAGVSQSPRYKVAKRGQDVALRCDPISGHVSLFWYQQALGQGPEFLTYFQNEAQLDKSGLPSDRFFAERPEGSVSTLKIQRTQQEDSAVYLCASSPSNLRPQYFGPGTRLLVL.

V gene TRBV30 combines with J gene TRBJ1-5, with D perhaps matching TRBD1 (6 bases). The CDR3 consists of 14 residues. The germline gives CDR1 GTSNPN, CDR2 SVGIG (reference sequence). V was trimmed by 2 bases and J by 0 bases, leaving 8 bases between them. The CDR3 DNA reads TGTGCCTGGAGTACAGGGCTTAGCAATCAGCCCCAGCATTTT. Residues: CAWSTGLSNQPQHF. The entire variable domain, with the rest obtained from reference TRBV30 and TRBJ1-5, is as follows: SQTIHQWPATLVQPVGSPLSLECTVEGTSNPNLYWYRQAAGRGLQLLFYSVGIGQISSEVPQNLSASRPQDRQFILSSKKLLLSDSGFYLCAWSTGLSNQPQHFGDGTRLSIL.

Regarding this clonotype: One end of the junction does not line up with germline, which may come from a read error. The rearrangement uses TRBV6-5 and TRBJ1-1, with a weak D call TRBD1 (5 bases). The CDR3 extends over 14 amino acids. Per the germline V gene, CDR1 is MNHEY and CDR2 is SVGAGI. CDR3 region: CASSYSTGWGEAFF. The CDR3 DNA reads TGTGCCAGCAGTTACTCGACCGGGTGGGGGGAAGCCTTCTTT.

Note on this clonotype: The junction and the germline gene differ at one end; a read error may be behind it. V is TRBV11-3 and J is TRBJ2-1; a weak D match, TRBD2 (6 bases). Germline V gene data show CDR1 as SGHNT and CDR2 as YENEEA. The CDR3 consists of 14 residues. In nucleotides, the CDR3 is TGCGTCAGCAGCCCCGGTTCGGCGTCGGGGGAGCGGTTCTTC. Translating it yields CVSSPGSASGERFF.

This clonotype was picked up a small number of times. The CDR3 DNA follows: TGTGCCAGCAGTGAGGCTAGCAATGAGCAGTTCTTC. Residues: CASSEASNEQFF. This chain uses TRBV2 with TRBJ2-1, with D unclear. The V gene's germline CDR1 is SNHLY and CDR2 FYNNEI. CDR3 size: 12 residues. V was cut by 3 bases and J by 6 bases, with 6 bases left in between.

The CDR3, as DNA: TGTGTCGGCCGCAGGGGGGTGGAGACCCAGTACTTC. Residues: CVGRRGVETQYF. The V call is TRBV12-3 or TRBV12-4, the J call TRBJ2-5, with D perhaps TRBD1 (7 bases). This CDR3 region has 12 residues.

This clonotype was counted a single time. The gene calls are TRBV12-5 and TRBJ1-2, with D unresolved. Trimming took 5 bases from V and 4 from J, leaving 14 bases between them. CDR3 length: 14 residues. Germline V CDR1 and CDR2: LGHNT, FRNRAP. CDR3 DNA: TGTGCTAGTGGTCCCCAAGAGCCTCGCTATGGCTACACCTTC. It encodes CASGPQEPRYGYTF.

With respect to this clonotype: Its ends do not fully match the called genes, so a read error is possible. The J gene is TRBJ2-7, the V gene TRBV28; D gene uncertain. The CDR3 sequence is 13 residues long. From germline, CDR1 is MDHEN and CDR2 SYDVKM. CDR3 DNA sequence: TGTGCCTGCAGCTCTACCCTCTCCTACGAGCAGCACTTC. Its translation: CACSSTLSYEQHF.

This clonotype was picked up a small number of times. The chain carries TRBV5-1 and TRBJ2-2, with a weak D call TRBD2 (5 bases). The CDR3 contains 15 residues. The germline V gene has CDR1 SGHRS and CDR2 YFSETQ. The V end lost 4 bases, the J end lost 6 bases, and 16 bases lay between the germline ends. The CDR3 loop is CASSPPFTRPGELFF. CDR3 sequence (DNA): TGCGCCAGCAGCCCCCCCTTTACTAGACCCGGGGAGCTGTTTTTT.

V usage is TRBV28 and J usage is TRBJ2-7; 8 bases match TRBD2. The germline gives CDR1 MDHEN, CDR2 SYDVKM. Losses at the gene ends were 5 bases for V and 2 bases for J; bases not matched to a gene: 8. This CDR3 is 15 amino acids long. The CDR3 DNA follows: TGTGCCAGCAGTCCCGGGGGGGCGAGCCCCTACGAGCAGTACTTC. Amino acids: CASSPGGASPYEQYF.

A remark on this clonotype: Its ends do not fully match the called genes, so a read error is possible. The CDR3 region has the DNA TGTGCCACCGGTGACCCCGACAGGTTTAATGAGCAGTTCTTC. Its protein is CATGDPDRFNEQFF. This rearrangement joins TRBV24-1 to TRBJ2-1; D may be TRBD1 (6 bases). This CDR3 comprises 14 residues. CDR1 KGHDR and CDR2 SFDVKD come from the germline V gene.

As concerns this clonotype: Germline is not matched at one junction end, which may reflect a read error. The gene calls are TRBV12-3 or TRBV12-4 and TRBJ1-2; a possible D gene is TRBD1 (6 bases). The CDR3 runs 16 residues. The CDR3 region is CASSFSLSGGGYGYTF. Written as DNA, the CDR3 is TGCGCCAGCAGTTTCTCCTTATCGGGGGGCGGGTATGGCTACACCTTC.

Comments on this clonotype: A read error may explain this, as a much larger clone is one base away. The conserved final phenylalanine or tryptophan is absent from the CDR3, which likely points to a read error. The V call is TRBV5-1, the J call TRBJ2-3; D uncertain. CDR1 and CDR2 (germline): SGHRS, YFSETQ. The CDR3 is 14 residues long. Trimming stripped 4 bases from V and 2 bases from J, with 11 bases between. The CDR3 DNA sequence: TGCGCCAGCAGCCCGGACCAACCCACAGATACGCAGTATGTT. This encodes CASSPDQPTDTQYV.

In regard to this clonotype: This may arise from a read error, as a much more abundant clone is one base away. J is TRBJ2-1 and V is TRBV5-1; D uncertain. CDR3 length: 17 residues. Trimming stripped 6 bases from V and 1 base from J, with 20 bases between. Germline loops: CDR1 SGHRS, CDR2 YFSETQ. The CDR3 loop is CASTSMRADLSYNEQFF. CDR3 in DNA: TGCGCCAGCACCTCCATGAGAGCTGATCTATCCTACAATGAGCAGTTCTTC.

In its sample, this clonotype was seen many times. The chain joins TRBV29-1 to TRBJ2-1; 15 bases fit TRBD2. Germline V CDR1 and CDR2: SQVTM, ANQGSEA. V lost 5 bases and J lost 0; bases outside the gene matches: 17. The CDR3 runs 21 residues. In nucleotides, the CDR3 is TGCAGCGTTCTAGGGTTCCCCGGGACTAGCGGGAGGACAAGCTCCTACAATGAGCAGTTCTTC. This encodes CSVLGFPGTSGRTSSYNEQFF.

This clonotype rates as medium-sized (0.01 to 0.1%). This rearrangement joins TRBV11-3 to TRBJ2-3; TRBD2 agrees at 12 bases. V lost 1 base to trimming and J lost 1 base; unmatched junction nucleotides: 3. Germline-derived CDR1 and CDR2 are SGHNT and YENEEA. CDR3 length: 17 residues. CDR3 residues: CASSLGTSGTGTDTQYF. For the CDR3, the DNA is TGTGCCAGCAGCTTAGGGACTAGCGGGACCGGCACAGATACGCAGTATTTT.

A note on this clonotype: An end of the junction does not agree with germline; a read error may underlie this. The chain carries TRBV11-3 and TRBJ2-1; possible D gene TRBD2, 5 bases. Per germline, CDR1 SGHNT and CDR2 YENEEA. CDR3 length: 17 residues. CDR3 loop: CASSSRGARTMGNGQFF. The CDR3 bases are TGTGCCAGCAGCTCCCGGGGTGCGCGGACCATGGGCAATGGGCAGTTCTTT.

On this clonotype itself: Since a much larger clone is just one base distant, this may be a read error. The chain uses TRBV7-8 and TRBJ1-2, with D hard to call. Trimming removed 1 base from V and 10 bases from J, with 16 bases in between. Germline V gene lookup returns CDR1 SGHVS and CDR2 FQNEAQ. This CDR3 region has 14 residues. The CDR3 nucleotides read TGTGCCAGCAGCTTAGAGTTATGGGGAGGCGACTACACCTTC. As protein: CASSLELWGGDYTF.